The rows below give T cell receptor beta chains drawn from one sample of a study of OX40 agonist ivuxolimab in advanced cancers. Assay: immunoSEQ multiplex PCR; the TCRdb copy retains only in-frame clones and omits some. The table shows some 150,000 clones, with 90% to 95% occurring only once. Source: CD4+ or CD8+ T cells sorted from blood, taken in a trial of the OX40 agonist ivuxolimab. Every receptor here comes from an adult with an advanced solid tumor such as melanoma, head and neck, liver or kidney cancer. Each CDR3 is given with its conserved first and last residue. A D gene is named only where the DNA matches it firmly. Only part of the rows carry a size: once, few, many, or a class if the clone is expanded.

J gene: TRBJ2-7; clone size: .; V gene: TRBV7-8; D gene: .; CDR3 protein: CASSLSYEQYF; CDR3 DNA: TGTGCCAGCAGTCTCTCCTACGAGCAGTACTTC
J gene: TRBJ2-1; clone size: .; V gene: TRBV9; D gene: TRBD2; CDR3 protein: CASSVSWYSGSTDEQFF; CDR3 DNA: TGTGCCAGCAGCGTAAGTTGGTATAGCGGGAGTACCGATGAGCAGTTCTTC
J gene: TRBJ2-1; clone size: .; V gene: TRBV11-2; D gene: .; CDR3 protein: CASSLYGGGEQFF; CDR3 DNA: TGTGCCAGCAGCTTATACGGGGGTGGGGAGCAGTTCTTC
J gene: TRBJ1-1; clone size: few; V gene: TRBV6-1; D gene: TRBD1; CDR3 protein: CASIDVQGMKAFF; CDR3 DNA: TGTGCCAGCATCGACGTACAGGGGATGAAAGCTTTCTTT
J gene: TRBJ1-1; clone size: .; V gene: TRBV28; D gene: TRBD1; CDR3 protein: CASNPTGYETEAFF; CDR3 DNA: TGTGCCAGCAATCCGACAGGGTATGAGACTGAAGCTTTCTTT
J gene: TRBJ2-7; clone size: .; V gene: TRBV5-1; D gene: .; CDR3 protein: CASGTGTTSYEQYF; CDR3 DNA: TGCGCCAGCGGGACCGGGACAACTTCCTACGAGCAGTACTTC
J gene: TRBJ1-1; clone size: .; V gene: TRBV5-1; D gene: .; CDR3 protein: CASSLVGEPIGAFF; CDR3 DNA: TGCGCCAGCAGCTTGGTAGGAGAACCTATAGGAGCTTTCTTT
J gene: TRBJ1-2; clone size: once; V gene: TRBV7-2; D gene: .; CDR3 protein: CASRSPWARAGYGYTF; CDR3 DNA: TGTGCCAGCAGGTCGCCTTGGGCCCGGGCCGGCTATGGCTACACCTTC
J gene: TRBJ2-3; clone size: .; V gene: TRBV9; D gene: TRBD1; CDR3 protein: CASSSRDRVADTQYF; CDR3 DNA: TGTGCCAGCAGCTCCCGGGACAGGGTGGCAGATACGCAGTATTTT
J gene: TRBJ1-1; clone size: .; V gene: TRBV6-5; D gene: TRBD1; CDR3 protein: CASSPTGERGAFF; CDR3 DNA: TGTGCCAGCAGTCCCACAGGGGAGCGGGGAGCTTTCTTT
J gene: TRBJ2-3; clone size: .; V gene: TRBV28; D gene: TRBD1; CDR3 protein: CASSRPGQGIDTQYF; CDR3 DNA: TGTGCCAGCAGTCGACCGGGACAGGGAATAGATACGCAGTATTTT
J gene: TRBJ1-2; clone size: .; V gene: TRBV6-1; D gene: TRBD1; CDR3 protein: CASSSGTGNYGYTF; CDR3 DNA: TGTGCCAGCAGTTCCGGGACAGGGAACTATGGCTACACCTTC
J gene: TRBJ1-1; clone size: few; V gene: TRBV19; D gene: .; CDR3 protein: CASSIEGRDTEAFF; CDR3 DNA: TGTGCCAGTAGTATTGAGGGGAGGGACACTGAAGCTTTCTTT
J gene: TRBJ1-1; clone size: .; V gene: TRBV18; D gene: TRBD1; CDR3 protein: CASSQTGMNTEAFF; CDR3 DNA: TGTGCCAGCTCACAGACAGGGATGAACACTGAAGCTTTCTTT
J gene: TRBJ2-1; clone size: .; V gene: TRBV7-2; D gene: .; CDR3 protein: CASSLLLPEQFF; CDR3 DNA: TGTGCCAGCAGCTTGCTGCTCCCTGAGCAGTTCTTC
J gene: TRBJ2-2; clone size: .; V gene: TRBV28; D gene: TRBD1; CDR3 protein: CASSPGTGGSGGELFF; CDR3 DNA: TGTGCCAGCAGTCCTGGGACAGGGGGCTCCGGCGGGGAGCTGTTTTTT
J gene: TRBJ1-2; clone size: .; V gene: TRBV6-1; D gene: .; CDR3 protein: CASSEGYGYTF; CDR3 DNA: TGTGCCAGCAGTGAAGGGTATGGCTACACCTTC
J gene: TRBJ1-2; clone size: .; V gene: TRBV7-9; D gene: .; CDR3 protein: CASSLFGGPLGYTF; CDR3 DNA: TGTGCCAGCAGCTTATTCGGGGGGCCCTTAGGCTACACCTTC
J gene: TRBJ2-3; clone size: .; V gene: TRBV10-1; D gene: .; CDR3 protein: CASSESRWEKGRGTDTQYF; CDR3 DNA: TGCGCCAGCAGTGAGTCGAGGTGGGAGAAAGGACGAGGCACAGATACGCAGTATTTT
J gene: TRBJ1-6; clone size: .; V gene: TRBV5-1; D gene: .; CDR3 protein: CASSSLTPSGYAPLHF; CDR3 DNA: TGCGCCAGCAGCTCGTTGACTCCGTCCGGGTATGCACCCCTCCACTTT
J gene: TRBJ1-2; clone size: .; V gene: TRBV11-2; D gene: .; CDR3 protein: CASSLESLSYGYTF; CDR3 DNA: TGTGCCAGCAGCTTAGAGTCCTTGTCCTATGGCTACACCTTC
J gene: TRBJ2-7; clone size: once; V gene: TRBV19; D gene: TRBD1; CDR3 protein: CASSIVTGVAYEQYF; CDR3 DNA: TGTGCCAGTAGTATAGTGACAGGGGTGGCCTACGAGCAGTACTTC
J gene: TRBJ2-1; clone size: .; V gene: TRBV7-8; D gene: TRBD1; CDR3 protein: CASSYGTVYNEQFF; CDR3 DNA: TGTGCCAGCAGCTACGGGACAGTTTACAATGAGCAGTTCTTC
J gene: TRBJ2-1; clone size: .; V gene: TRBV29-1; D gene: TRBD1; CDR3 protein: CSVAMGQSFEQFF; CDR3 DNA: TGCAGCGTGGCTATGGGACAGTCGTTTGAGCAGTTCTTC
J gene: TRBJ1-2; clone size: .; V gene: TRBV5-5; D gene: TRBD1; CDR3 protein: CASSWTGAASGYTF; CDR3 DNA: TGTGCCAGCAGCTGGACAGGGGCCGCCTCTGGCTACACCTTC
J gene: TRBJ2-3; clone size: .; V gene: TRBV7-2; D gene: TRBD2; CDR3 protein: CASSLRGFNTDTQYF; CDR3 DNA: TGTGCCAGCAGCTTGCGGGGGTTTAACACAGATACGCAGTATTTT
J gene: TRBJ1-4; clone size: .; V gene: TRBV6-5; D gene: TRBD1; CDR3 protein: CASSRPGQGLEKLFF; CDR3 DNA: TGTGCCAGCAGCCGCCCCGGACAGGGTTTGGAAAAACTGTTTTTT
J gene: TRBJ1-6; clone size: .; V gene: TRBV5-1; D gene: .; CDR3 protein: CASSLVVSRYNSPLHF; CDR3 DNA: TGCGCCAGCAGCTTGGTAGTGAGCCGCTATAATTCACCCCTCCACTTT
J gene: TRBJ2-5; clone size: .; V gene: TRBV18; D gene: .; CDR3 protein: CASSSSPGGQETQYF; CDR3 DNA: TGTGCCAGCTCATCATCTCCCGGCGGGCAAGAGACCCAGTACTTC
J gene: TRBJ2-7; clone size: .; V gene: TRBV27; D gene: .; CDR3 protein: CATGPKEQYF; CDR3 DNA: TGTGCCACCGGGCCTAAGGAGCAGTACTTC
J gene: TRBJ1-1; clone size: .; V gene: TRBV11-2; D gene: TRBD1; CDR3 protein: CASSRTGTGGWDTEAFF; CDR3 DNA: TGTGCCAGCAGCCGGACCGGGACAGGGGGCTGGGACACTGAAGCTTTCTTT
J gene: TRBJ2-2; clone size: .; V gene: TRBV9; D gene: .; CDR3 protein: CASSVQWGRGGELFF; CDR3 DNA: TGTGCCAGCAGCGTCCAATGGGGGCGAGGCGGGGAGCTGTTTTTT
J gene: TRBJ2-2; clone size: .; V gene: TRBV5-1; D gene: .; CDR3 protein: CASSLNPDREGTGELFF; CDR3 DNA: TGCGCCAGCAGCCTTAACCCTGACAGGGAGGGTACCGGGGAGCTGTTTTTT
J gene: TRBJ2-5; clone size: .; V gene: TRBV10-3; D gene: TRBD2; CDR3 protein: CAISELGGGIPSTQYF; CDR3 DNA: TGTGCCATCAGTGAGTTGGGCGGGGGGATCCCCTCGACCCAGTACTTC
J gene: TRBJ2-7; clone size: .; V gene: TRBV11-1; D gene: TRBD2; CDR3 protein: CASSPSGRADEQYF; CDR3 DNA: TGTGCCAGCAGCCCCAGCGGGAGGGCTGACGAGCAGTACTTC
J gene: TRBJ2-7; clone size: .; V gene: TRBV10-3; D gene: TRBD1; CDR3 protein: CAIRKTGGSYEQYF; CDR3 DNA: TGTGCCATCAGGAAGACAGGGGGCTCCTACGAGCAGTACTTC
J gene: TRBJ1-3; clone size: .; V gene: TRBV9; D gene: TRBD1; CDR3 protein: CASSDPRQGSSGNTIYF; CDR3 DNA: TGTGCCAGCAGCGACCCCAGACAGGGGAGCTCTGGAAACACCATATATTTT
J gene: TRBJ2-5; clone size: .; V gene: TRBV29-1; D gene: .; CDR3 protein: CSVDSWGLQETQYF; CDR3 DNA: TGCAGCGTTGACTCCTGGGGCCTACAAGAGACCCAGTACTTC
J gene: TRBJ1-2; clone size: .; V gene: TRBV7-2; D gene: .; CDR3 protein: CASSFPTESYAYTF; CDR3 DNA: TGTGCCAGCAGCTTCCCGACAGAATCCTATGCCTACACCTTC
J gene: TRBJ2-1; clone size: .; V gene: TRBV5-8; D gene: .; CDR3 protein: CASSSRSYNEQFF; CDR3 DNA: TGTGCCAGCAGCTCGCGGTCGTACAATGAGCAGTTCTTC
J gene: TRBJ1-5; clone size: .; V gene: TRBV2; D gene: .; CDR3 protein: CASRYRATSNQPQHF; CDR3 DNA: TGTGCCAGCAGGTACAGGGCGACGAGCAATCAGCCCCAGCATTTT
J gene: TRBJ1-2; clone size: .; V gene: TRBV5-1; D gene: .; CDR3 protein: CASSLAPSQVYGYTF; CDR3 DNA: TGCGCCAGCAGCTTGGCGCCCAGTCAGGTCTATGGCTACACCTTC
J gene: TRBJ2-1; clone size: once; V gene: TRBV6-5; D gene: TRBD1; CDR3 protein: CASRHRDSPYNEQFF; CDR3 DNA: TGTGCCAGCAGACACCGGGACAGCCCCTACAATGAGCAGTTCTTC
J gene: TRBJ2-3; clone size: .; V gene: TRBV21-1; D gene: .; CDR3 protein: CASSKAPPWLAGVTDTQYF; CDR3 DNA: TGTGCCAGCAGCAAAGCACCCCCTTGGCTAGCGGGAGTCACAGATACGCAGTATTTT
J gene: TRBJ1-1; clone size: .; V gene: TRBV4-1; D gene: TRBD1; CDR3 protein: CASSQVPGQGSTEAFF; CDR3 DNA: TGCGCCAGCAGCCAAGTTCCGGGACAGGGGAGCACTGAAGCTTTCTTT
J gene: TRBJ2-6; clone size: .; V gene: TRBV28; D gene: TRBD1; CDR3 protein: CASSSGQSGANVLTF; CDR3 DNA: TGTGCCAGCAGTTCGGGACAGTCTGGGGCCAACGTCCTGACTTTC
J gene: TRBJ2-1; clone size: once; V gene: TRBV4-3; D gene: .; CDR3 protein: CASSPSYNEQFF; CDR3 DNA: TGCGCCAGCAGCCCCTCCTACAATGAGCAGTTCTTC
J gene: TRBJ2-3; clone size: .; V gene: TRBV27; D gene: .; CDR3 protein: CASRRGLGRGEDTDTQYF; CDR3 DNA: TGTGCCAGCAGACGGGGCTTGGGAAGGGGTGAGGACACAGATACGCAGTATTTT
J gene: TRBJ2-1; clone size: .; V gene: TRBV11-3; D gene: .; CDR3 protein: CASSLFPSQNEQFF; CDR3 DNA: TGTGCCAGCAGCTTATTCCCGAGTCAGAATGAGCAGTTCTTC
J gene: TRBJ1-1; clone size: .; V gene: TRBV7-3; D gene: .; CDR3 protein: CASSFTPGDTEAFF; CDR3 DNA: TGTGCCAGCAGCTTTACCCCGGGGGACACTGAAGCTTTCTTT